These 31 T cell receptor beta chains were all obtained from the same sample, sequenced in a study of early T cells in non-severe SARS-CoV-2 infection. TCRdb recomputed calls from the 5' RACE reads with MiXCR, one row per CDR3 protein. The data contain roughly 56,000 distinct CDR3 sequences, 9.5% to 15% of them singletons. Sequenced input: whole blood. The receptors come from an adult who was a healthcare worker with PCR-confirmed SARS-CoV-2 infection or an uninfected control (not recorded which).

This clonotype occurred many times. The CDR3 coding sequence is TGTGCCAGCAGCTTCCCGACAGCAGTCTACGAGCAGTACTTC. It translates to CASSFPTAVYEQYF. This chain joins TRBV7-2 and TRBJ2-7, with D perhaps TRBD1 (5 bases). The V end was cut by 3 bases, the J end by 3 bases, with 12 bases between. The CDR3 contains 14 residues. Germline CDR1 and CDR2: SGHTA and FQGNSA.

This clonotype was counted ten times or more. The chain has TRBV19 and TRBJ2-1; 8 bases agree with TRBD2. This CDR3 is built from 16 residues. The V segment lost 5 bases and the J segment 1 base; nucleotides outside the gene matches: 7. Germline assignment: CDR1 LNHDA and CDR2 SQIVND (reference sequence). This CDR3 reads CASSSFSGKSYNEQFF. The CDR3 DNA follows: TGTGCCAGTAGTTCCTTTAGCGGGAAGTCCTACAATGAGCAGTTCTTC.

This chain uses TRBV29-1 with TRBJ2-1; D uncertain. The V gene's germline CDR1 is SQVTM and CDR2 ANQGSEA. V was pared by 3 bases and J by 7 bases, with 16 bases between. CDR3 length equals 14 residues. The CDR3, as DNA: TGCAGCGTTGACGTGCTAGGAAGGCCAAATGAGCAGTTCTTC. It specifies CSVDVLGRPNEQFF.

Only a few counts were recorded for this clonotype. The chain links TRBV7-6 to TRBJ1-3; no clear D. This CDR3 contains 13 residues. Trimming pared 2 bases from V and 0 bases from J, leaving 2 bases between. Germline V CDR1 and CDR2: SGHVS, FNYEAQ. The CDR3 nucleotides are TGTGCCAGCAGCTTAACCTCTGGAAACACCATATATTTT. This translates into CASSLTSGNTIYF. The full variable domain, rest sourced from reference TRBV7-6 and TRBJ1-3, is GAGVSQSPRYKVTKRGQDVALRCDPISGHVSLYWYRQALGQGPEFLTYFNYEAQQDKSGLPNDRFSAERPEGSISTLTIQRTEQRDSAMYRCASSLTSGNTIYFGEGSWLTVV.

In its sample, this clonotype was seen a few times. The CDR3 DNA sequence: TGTGCCAGCAGTTTACGGAGGGAAGAGACCCAGTACTTC. It translates to CASSLRREETQYF. The chain is built from TRBV12-3 or TRBV12-4 and TRBJ2-5, with a tentative D call TRBD2 (6 bases). This CDR3 is built from 13 residues. V gave up 2 bases and J gave up 3 bases, with 7 bases separating them.

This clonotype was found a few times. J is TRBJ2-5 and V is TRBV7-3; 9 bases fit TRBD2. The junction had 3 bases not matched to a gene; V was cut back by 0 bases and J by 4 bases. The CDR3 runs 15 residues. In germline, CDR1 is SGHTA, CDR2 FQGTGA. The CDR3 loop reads CASSLTSGSGETQYF. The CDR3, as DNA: TGTGCCAGCAGCTTAACTAGCGGGAGTGGAGAGACCCAGTACTTC.

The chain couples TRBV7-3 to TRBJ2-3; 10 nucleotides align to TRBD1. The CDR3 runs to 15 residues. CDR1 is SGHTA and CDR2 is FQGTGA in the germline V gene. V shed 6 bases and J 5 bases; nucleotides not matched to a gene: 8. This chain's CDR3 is CASRQTGGSVDTQYF. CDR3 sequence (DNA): TGTGCCAGCAGGCAGACAGGGGGCTCAGTAGATACGCAGTATTTT.

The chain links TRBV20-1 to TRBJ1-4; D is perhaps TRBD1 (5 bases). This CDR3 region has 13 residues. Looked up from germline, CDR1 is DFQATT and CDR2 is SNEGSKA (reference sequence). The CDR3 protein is CKGLDEMSGKLFF. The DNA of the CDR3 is TGCAAGGGACTCGACGAAATGAGCGGAAAACTGTTTTTT.

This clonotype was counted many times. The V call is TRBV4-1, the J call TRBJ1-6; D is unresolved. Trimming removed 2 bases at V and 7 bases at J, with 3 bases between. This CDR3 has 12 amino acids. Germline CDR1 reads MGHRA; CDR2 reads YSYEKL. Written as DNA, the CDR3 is TGCGCCAGCAGCCAACTAAATTCACCCCTCCACTTT. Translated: CASSQLNSPLHF.

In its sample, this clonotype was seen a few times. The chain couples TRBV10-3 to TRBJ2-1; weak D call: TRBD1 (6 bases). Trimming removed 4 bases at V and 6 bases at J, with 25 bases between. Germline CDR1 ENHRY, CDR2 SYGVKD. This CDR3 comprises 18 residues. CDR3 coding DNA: TGTGCCATCAGTGGCCCGGGACATCTGACACCGGCGGCCAATGAGCAGTTCTTC. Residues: CAISGPGHLTPAANEQFF.

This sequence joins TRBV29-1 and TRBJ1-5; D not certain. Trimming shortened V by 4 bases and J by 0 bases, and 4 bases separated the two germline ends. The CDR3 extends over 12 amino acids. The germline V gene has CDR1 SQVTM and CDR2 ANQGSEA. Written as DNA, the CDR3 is TGCAGCGTTGGGAATAGCAATCAGCCCCAGCATTTT. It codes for CSVGNSNQPQHF.

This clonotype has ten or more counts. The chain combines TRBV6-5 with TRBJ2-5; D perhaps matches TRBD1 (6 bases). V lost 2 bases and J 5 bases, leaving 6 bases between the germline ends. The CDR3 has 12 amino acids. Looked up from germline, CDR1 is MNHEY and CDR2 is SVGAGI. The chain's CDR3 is CASSYRGETQYF. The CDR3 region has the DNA TGTGCCAGCAGTTACAGGGGGGAGACCCAGTACTTC.

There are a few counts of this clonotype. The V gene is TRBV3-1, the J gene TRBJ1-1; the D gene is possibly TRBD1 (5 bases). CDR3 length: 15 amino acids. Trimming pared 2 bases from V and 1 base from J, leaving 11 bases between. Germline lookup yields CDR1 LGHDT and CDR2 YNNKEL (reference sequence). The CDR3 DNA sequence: TGTGCCAGCAGCCAAACTGCAGGGAGGAACACTGAAGCTTTCTTT. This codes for CASSQTAGRNTEAFF.

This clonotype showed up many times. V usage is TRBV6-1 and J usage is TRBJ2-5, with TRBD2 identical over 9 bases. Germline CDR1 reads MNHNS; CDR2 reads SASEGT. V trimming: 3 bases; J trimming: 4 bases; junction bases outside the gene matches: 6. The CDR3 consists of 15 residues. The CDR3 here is CASSDFRLAAETQYF. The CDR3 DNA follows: TGTGCCAGCAGTGATTTTCGACTAGCGGCAGAGACCCAGTACTTC.

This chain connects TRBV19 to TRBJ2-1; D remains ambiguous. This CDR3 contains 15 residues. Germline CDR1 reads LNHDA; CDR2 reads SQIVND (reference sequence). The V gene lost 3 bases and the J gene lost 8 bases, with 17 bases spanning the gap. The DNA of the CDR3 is TGTGCCAGTAGTATCATGGGTGGATCGCTGGATGAGCAGTTCTTC. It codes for CASSIMGGSLDEQFF. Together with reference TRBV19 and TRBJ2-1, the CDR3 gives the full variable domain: DGGITQSPKYLFRKEGQNVTLSCEQNLNHDAMYWYRQDPGQGLRLIYYSQIVNDFQKGDIAEGYSVSREKKESFPLTVTSAQKNPTAFYLCASSIMGGSLDEQFFGPGTRLTVL.

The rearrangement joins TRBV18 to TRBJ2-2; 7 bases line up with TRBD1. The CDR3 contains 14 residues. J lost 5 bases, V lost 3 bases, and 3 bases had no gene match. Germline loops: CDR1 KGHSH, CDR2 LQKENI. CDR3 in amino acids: CASSPRQGTGELFF. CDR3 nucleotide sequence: TGTGCCAGCTCACCTCGACAGGGTACCGGGGAGCTGTTTTTT.

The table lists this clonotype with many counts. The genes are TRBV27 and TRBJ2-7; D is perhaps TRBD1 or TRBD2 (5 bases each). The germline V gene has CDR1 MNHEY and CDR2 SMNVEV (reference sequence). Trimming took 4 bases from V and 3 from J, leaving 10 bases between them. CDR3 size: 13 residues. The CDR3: CASSSGGRYEQYF. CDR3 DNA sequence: TGTGCCAGCAGTTCTGGGGGACGCTACGAGCAGTACTTC.

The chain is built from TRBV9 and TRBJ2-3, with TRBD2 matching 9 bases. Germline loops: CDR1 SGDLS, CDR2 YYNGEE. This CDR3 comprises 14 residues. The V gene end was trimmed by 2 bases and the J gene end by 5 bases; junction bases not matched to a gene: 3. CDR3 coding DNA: TGTGCCAGCAGCGTGCGGGGGGGCCAAGATACGCAGTATTTT. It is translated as CASSVRGGQDTQYF.

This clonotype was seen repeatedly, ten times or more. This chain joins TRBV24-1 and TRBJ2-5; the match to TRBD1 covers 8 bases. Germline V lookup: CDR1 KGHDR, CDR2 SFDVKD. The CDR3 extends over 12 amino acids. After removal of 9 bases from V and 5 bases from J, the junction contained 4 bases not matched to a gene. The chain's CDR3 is CATGQGLETQYF. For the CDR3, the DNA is TGTGCCACCGGACAGGGACTGGAGACCCAGTACTTC.

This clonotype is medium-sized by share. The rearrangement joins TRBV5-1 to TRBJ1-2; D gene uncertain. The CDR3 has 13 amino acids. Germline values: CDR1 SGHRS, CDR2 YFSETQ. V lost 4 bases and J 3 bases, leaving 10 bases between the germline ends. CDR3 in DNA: TGCGCCAGCAGCCCAGACGGAGACTATGGCTACACCTTC. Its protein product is CASSPDGDYGYTF.

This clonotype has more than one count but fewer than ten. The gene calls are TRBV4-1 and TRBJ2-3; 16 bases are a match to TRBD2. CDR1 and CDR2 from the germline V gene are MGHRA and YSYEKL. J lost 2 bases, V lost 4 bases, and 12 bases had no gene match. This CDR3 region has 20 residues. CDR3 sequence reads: CASSLPAGLAGGPFTDTQYF. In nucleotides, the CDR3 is TGCGCCAGCAGCCTACCCGCGGGACTAGCGGGGGGGCCCTTCACAGATACGCAGTATTTT.

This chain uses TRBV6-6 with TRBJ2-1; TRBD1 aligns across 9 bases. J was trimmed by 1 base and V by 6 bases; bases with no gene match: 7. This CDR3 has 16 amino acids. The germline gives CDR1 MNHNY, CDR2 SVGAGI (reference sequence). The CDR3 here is CASSPGQGISYNEQFF. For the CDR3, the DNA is TGTGCCAGCAGCCCCGGACAGGGGATTTCCTACAATGAGCAGTTCTTC.

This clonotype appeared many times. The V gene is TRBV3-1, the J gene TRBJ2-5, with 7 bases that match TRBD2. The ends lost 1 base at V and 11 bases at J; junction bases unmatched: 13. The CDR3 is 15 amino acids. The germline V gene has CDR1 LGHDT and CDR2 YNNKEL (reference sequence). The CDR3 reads CASSQGGSGTRRQYF. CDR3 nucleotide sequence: TGTGCCAGCAGCCAAGGGGGAAGCGGGACCCGGAGACAGTACTTC.

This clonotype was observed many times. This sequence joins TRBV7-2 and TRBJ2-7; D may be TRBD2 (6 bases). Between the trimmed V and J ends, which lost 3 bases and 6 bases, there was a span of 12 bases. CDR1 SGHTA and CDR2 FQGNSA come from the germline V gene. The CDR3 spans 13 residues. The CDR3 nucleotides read TGTGCCAGCAGCTTTTATATGGGGGGCGAGCAGTACTTC. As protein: CASSFYMGGEQYF.

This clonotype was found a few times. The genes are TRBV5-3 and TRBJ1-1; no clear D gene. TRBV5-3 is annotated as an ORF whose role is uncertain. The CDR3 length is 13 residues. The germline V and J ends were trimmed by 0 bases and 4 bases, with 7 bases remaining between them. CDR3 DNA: TGTGCCAGAAGCTTGGCCAGGCTCACTGAAGCTTTCTTT. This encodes CARSLARLTEAFF.

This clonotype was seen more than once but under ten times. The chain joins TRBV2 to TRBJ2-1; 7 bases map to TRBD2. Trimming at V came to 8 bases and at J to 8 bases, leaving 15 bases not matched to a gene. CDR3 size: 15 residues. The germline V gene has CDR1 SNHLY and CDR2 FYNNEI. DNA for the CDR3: TGTGCCAGCTCCGGGGGGTCTAGTTACGGCGATGAGCAGTTCTTC. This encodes CASSGGSSYGDEQFF.

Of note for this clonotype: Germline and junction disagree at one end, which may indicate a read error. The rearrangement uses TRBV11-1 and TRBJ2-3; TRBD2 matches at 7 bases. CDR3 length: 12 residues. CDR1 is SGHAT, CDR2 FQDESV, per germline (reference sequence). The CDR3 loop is CASSGGGPRRDF. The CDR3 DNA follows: TGTGCCAGCAGCGGGGGGGGACCCCGTAGGGATTTT.

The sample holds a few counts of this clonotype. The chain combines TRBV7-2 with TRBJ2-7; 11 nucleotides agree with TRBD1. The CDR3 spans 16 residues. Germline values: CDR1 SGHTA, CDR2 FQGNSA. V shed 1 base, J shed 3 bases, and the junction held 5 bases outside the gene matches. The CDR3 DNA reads TGTGCCAGCAGCTTAGGTCAGGGACAGGGGGTCTACGAGCAGTACTTC. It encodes CASSLGQGQGVYEQYF.

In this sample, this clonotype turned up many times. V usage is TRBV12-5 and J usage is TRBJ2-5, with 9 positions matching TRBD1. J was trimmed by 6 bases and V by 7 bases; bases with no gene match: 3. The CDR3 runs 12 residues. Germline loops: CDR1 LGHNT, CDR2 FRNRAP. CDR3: CASADRGKTQYF. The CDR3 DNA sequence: TGTGCTAGTGCCGACAGGGGGAAGACCCAGTACTTC.

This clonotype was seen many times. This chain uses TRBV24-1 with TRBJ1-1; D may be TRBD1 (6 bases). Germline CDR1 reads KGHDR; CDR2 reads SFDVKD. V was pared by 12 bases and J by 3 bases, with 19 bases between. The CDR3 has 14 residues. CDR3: CAAQMGAWDTEAFF. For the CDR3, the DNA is TGTGCCGCCCAAATGGGGGCTTGGGACACTGAAGCTTTCTTT.

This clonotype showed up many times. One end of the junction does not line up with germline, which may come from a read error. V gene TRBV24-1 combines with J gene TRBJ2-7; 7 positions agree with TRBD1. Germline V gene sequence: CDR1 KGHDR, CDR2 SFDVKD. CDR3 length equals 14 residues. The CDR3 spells CATSEVGTEGRLNF. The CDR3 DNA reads TGTGCCACCAGTGAAGTCGGGACAGAGGGACGGTTGAACTTC.